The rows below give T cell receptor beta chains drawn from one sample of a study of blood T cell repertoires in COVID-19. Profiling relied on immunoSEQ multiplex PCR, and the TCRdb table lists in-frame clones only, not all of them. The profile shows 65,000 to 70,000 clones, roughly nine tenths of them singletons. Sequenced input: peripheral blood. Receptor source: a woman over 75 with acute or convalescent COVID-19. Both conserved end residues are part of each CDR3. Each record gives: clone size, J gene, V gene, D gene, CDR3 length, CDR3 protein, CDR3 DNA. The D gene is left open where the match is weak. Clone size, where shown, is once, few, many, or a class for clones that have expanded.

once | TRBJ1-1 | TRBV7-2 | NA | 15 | CASSLVNGRNTEAFF | TGTGCCAGCAGCTTAGTAAATGGCCGAAACACTGAAGCTTTCTTT
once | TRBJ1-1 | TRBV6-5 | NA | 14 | CASFGGIVLREAFF | TGTGCCAGCTTCGGAGGGATCGTATTACGTGAAGCTTTCTTT
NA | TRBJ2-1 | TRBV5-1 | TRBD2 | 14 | CASQIAGGYNEQFF | TGCGCCAGTCAAATAGCGGGGGGCTACAATGAGCAGTTCTTC
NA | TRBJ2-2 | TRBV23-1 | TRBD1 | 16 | CASSHWDRGQAGELFF | TGCGCCAGCAGTCATTGGGACAGGGGGCAGGCCGGGGAGCTGTTTTTT
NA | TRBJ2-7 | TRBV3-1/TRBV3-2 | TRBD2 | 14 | CASSPSGSAVGQYF | TGTGCCAGCAGCCCAAGCGGGAGCGCGGTGGGGCAGTACTTC
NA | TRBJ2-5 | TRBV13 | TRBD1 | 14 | CASSLGQGGETQYF | TGTGCCAGCAGCTTGGGACAGGGGGGAGAGACCCAGTACTTC
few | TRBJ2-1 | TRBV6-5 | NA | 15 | CASTPRGGGSYEQFF | TGTGCCAGCACTCCTAGGGGGGGAGGCAGCTATGAGCAGTTCTTC
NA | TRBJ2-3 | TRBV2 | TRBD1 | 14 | CASFGQGAGDTQYF | TGTGCCAGCTTCGGACAGGGGGCCGGAGATACGCAGTATTTT
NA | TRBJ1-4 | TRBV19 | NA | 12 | CASSIEEEKLFF | TGTGCCAGTAGTATTGAAGAGGAAAAACTGTTTTTT
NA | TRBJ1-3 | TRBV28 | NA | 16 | CASSSPRWPSGNTIYF | TGTGCCAGCAGCTCCCCCCGTTGGCCATCTGGAAACACCATATATTTT
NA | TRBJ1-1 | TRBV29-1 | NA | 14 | CSARTSQRRHEAFF | TGCAGCGCCCGGACCAGCCAGCGGCGACATGAAGCTTTCTTT
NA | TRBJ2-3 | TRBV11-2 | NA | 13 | CASSLTNTDTQYF | TGTGCCAGCAGCTTAACTAACACAGATACGCAGTATTTT
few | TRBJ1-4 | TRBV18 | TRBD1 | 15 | CASSPVPGQIEKLFF | TGTGCCAGCTCACCAGTCCCGGGACAGATTGAAAAACTGTTTTTT